The 13 T cell receptor beta chains below all came from one sample that was sequenced in a study of tumor-infiltrating lymphocytes in primary liver carcinoma. The study co-extracted DNA and RNA from 20-30 mg of unsorted bulk tissue. A constant-region primer served to make TCR beta cDNA from about 530 ng total RNA. Nested multiplex PCR, run for three rounds with slightly modified ARM-PCR, yielded TCR beta libraries. With TRBV1-TRBV30 forward primers and a C-beta reverse primer, the first two PCR rounds were run for approximately 10 cycles each. TCRdb reprocessed the multiplex PCR reads with MiXCR, giving one entry per CDR3 protein. The sample includes approximately 110,000 distinct CDR3 sequences, about 59% of them seen just once. Sequenced input: liver tumor tissue from sampling region 1. Subset denoted: tumor region T1, superior pole. The receptors originated from a woman aged 60-75 years with primary liver carcinoma and hepatitis B virus infection.

This clonotype was counted a few times. A read error may account for a junction end that differs from germline. J is TRBJ2-1 and V is TRBV11-2; a weak D match, TRBD1 (5 bases). This CDR3 is built from 15 residues. The germline V gene has CDR1 SGHAT and CDR2 FQNNGV. Here the CDR3 reads CVSSLFQGLVNEQFF. The CDR3 coding sequence is TGTGTCAGCAGCTTATTCCAGGGTCTGGTCAATGAGCAGTTCTTC.

Concerning this clonotype: Since a much larger clone is just one base distant, this may be a read error. The rearrangement joins TRBV12-3 or TRBV12-4 to TRBJ2-3, with 12 nucleotides matching TRBD2. V trimming: 9 bases; J trimming: 6 bases; junction bases outside the gene matches: 7. This CDR3 comprises 14 residues. Written as DNA, the CDR3 is TGTGCCAGAAAAGAACTAGCGGGAGGTGATACGCAGTATTTT. Residues: CARKELAGGDTQYF.

A word on this clonotype: With a much larger clone just one base away, this may be a read error. The chain employs TRBV6-5 and TRBJ1-2; D gene ambiguous. V was clipped by 7 bases and J by 9 bases, with 18 bases between them. The CDR3 is 13 amino acids. Germline CDR1 reads MNHEY; CDR2 reads SVGAGI. The CDR3 region is CASNKGSVRSYTF. Written as DNA, the CDR3 is TGTGCCAGCAATAAGGGATCGGTTCGAAGCTACACCTTC.

This clonotype was observed a few times. The chain uses TRBV18 and TRBJ2-3; possible D gene TRBD2, 6 bases. The V gene lost 3 bases and the J gene lost 4 bases, with 14 bases spanning the gap. This CDR3 is built from 15 residues. Germline assignment: CDR1 KGHSH and CDR2 LQKENI. CDR3 bases: TGTGCCAGCTCACCTGTAGGCGGGGACGCAGATACGCAGTATTTT. Its translation is CASSPVGGDADTQYF.

This clonotype was counted ten times or more. This chain joins TRBV12-5 and TRBJ1-1; no firm D call. The germline CDR1 and CDR2 sequences are LGHNT and FRNRAP. V lost 9 bases and J 5 bases, leaving 13 bases between the germline ends. This CDR3 is 12 amino acids long. The CDR3 nucleotides read TGTGCTAGCCCGCTCGGGAGAACTGAAGCTTTCTTT. It translates to CASPLGRTEAFF.

This clonotype was observed a handful of times. This chain uses TRBV12-3 or TRBV12-4 with TRBJ1-4; D is possibly TRBD1 (5 bases). The CDR3 consists of 15 residues. The V gene lost 5 bases and the J gene lost 8 bases, with 18 bases spanning the gap. CDR3 nucleotides: TGTGCCAGCAGTCTATACCGGGACCGGGCAGAAAAACTGTTTTTT. This codes for CASSLYRDRAEKLFF.

Concerning this clonotype: The CDR3 does not close with the conserved phenylalanine or tryptophan, likely indicating a read error. The V gene is TRBV11-2, the J gene TRBJ2-1; D is unresolved. The germline V gene has CDR1 SGHAT and CDR2 FQNNGV. CDR3 length: 15 residues. With 7 bases removed from V and 5 bases from J, the gap between germline ends came to 18 bases. The CDR3, as DNA: TGTGCCAGCACCCTCCGGGTAGCTGGGGACAATGAGCAGTTCTTA. Translating it yields CASTLRVAGDNEQFL.

This clonotype was seen only a few times. V and J are TRBV5-1 and TRBJ2-1, with a weak D call TRBD2 (5 bases). Germline-derived CDR1 and CDR2 are SGHRS and YFSETQ. This CDR3 comprises 12 residues. The germline V and J ends were trimmed by 1 base and 8 bases, with 7 bases remaining between them. CDR3 residues: CASSLKRDEQFF. DNA for the CDR3: TGCGCCAGCAGCTTGAAGAGGGATGAGCAGTTCTTC. The full variable domain, rest sourced from reference TRBV5-1 and TRBJ2-1, is KAGVTQTPRYLIKTRGQQVTLSCSPISGHRSVSWYQQTPGQGLQFLFEYFSETQRNKGNFPGRFSGRQFSNSRSEMNVSTLELGDSALYLCASSLKRDEQFFGPGTRLTVL.

Comments on this clonotype: The conserved closing phenylalanine or tryptophan is absent in this CDR3, likely reflecting a read error. The DNA is omitted, as the CDR3 cannot be located on it reliably, and the CDR3 follows TCRdb's listing. V gene TRBV11-2 combines with J gene TRBJ1-2. Germline CDR1 SGHAT, CDR2 FQNNGV. The CDR3 has 13 amino acids, counting both end residues. The CDR3 region is CASSQDGSLGYAL.

About this clonotype itself: This CDR3 fails to terminate in the conserved phenylalanine or tryptophan, so it likely reflects a read error. The V call is TRBV30, the J call TRBJ2-2; unclear D gene. The germline gives CDR1 GTSNPN, CDR2 SVGIG (reference sequence). The V and J ends lost 0 bases and 6 bases respectively, with 11 bases between them. The CDR3 spans 14 residues. The CDR3 DNA sequence: TGTGCCTGGAGTGTAAGACTCACCTCCGGGGAGCTGTTTTCT. Translating it yields CAWSVRLTSGELFS.

About this clonotype itself: This sequence may be a read error, since a much larger clone differs from it by one base. The J gene is TRBJ2-7, the V gene TRBV6-6; TRBD2 is a possible D gene (6 bases). Per germline, CDR1 MNHNY and CDR2 SVGAGI (reference sequence). V was cut by 0 bases and J by 3 bases, with 15 bases left in between. The CDR3 covers 16 residues. The CDR3 DNA reads as TGTGCCAGCAGTTACTCCGCGCAGCTAGCGAACTACGAGCAGTACTTC. Its protein product is CASSYSAQLANYEQYF.

This chain links TRBV11-2 with TRBJ2-1; D gene ambiguous. Germline lookup yields CDR1 SGHAT and CDR2 FQNNGV. V gave up 2 bases and J gave up 8 bases, with 22 bases separating them. CDR3 size: 17 residues. CDR3 region: CASSLTPTTLFNDEQFF. The CDR3 DNA is TGTGCCAGCAGCTTAACCCCGACAACATTATTTAACGATGAGCAGTTCTTC.

The table lists this clonotype with many counts. At one of its ends the junction is not consistent with the germline gene, which may arise from a read error. This rearrangement joins TRBV12-3 or TRBV12-4 to TRBJ1-2, with 9 bases fitting TRBD1. The CDR3 sequence is 15 residues long. The CDR3: CASRLGGQGNYGYTF. CDR3 sequence (DNA): TGTGCCAGCAGGTTAGGGGGACAGGGTAACTATGGCTACACCTTC.